A selection of T cell receptor beta chains follows, all from one sample in a study of T-cell reconstitution after alpha-beta-depleted transplantation in children. TCRdb reanalysed the PCR reads using MiXCR and keeps one entry per CDR3 protein. The table records more than 550,000 distinct CDR3 sequences, roughly a tenth of them present only once. This specimen consisted of PBMCs from the stem cell graft donor, obtained from the stem cell graft. Receptors were obtained from a human donor who donated a stem cell graft to a child with acute myeloid leukemia. Both conserved end residues are part of each CDR3. The D gene is left open where the match is weak. Where a row states a size, it is once, few, many or the class of an expanded clone; other rows omit it.

>TRBJ2-7|few|-|TRBV10-3|14
CAISVGTGTHEQYF
TGTGCCATCAGTGTGGGGACTGGTACCCACGAGCAGTACTTC
>TRBJ2-7|few|-|TRBV20-1|11
CSARLINEQYF
TGCAGTGCCAGACTAATCAACGAGCAGTACTTC
>TRBJ2-7|-|TRBD1|TRBV7-6|14
CASSSGQGPLEQYF
TGTGCCAGCAGCTCGGGACAGGGCCCTCTCGAGCAGTACTTC
>TRBJ2-7|-|-|TRBV29-1|14
CSVTTGTSSYEQYF
TGCAGCGTAACCACAGGGACGAGCTCCTACGAGCAGTACTTC
>TRBJ2-7|-|TRBD2|TRBV20-1|15
CSASILAGVVNEQYF
TGCAGTGCAAGTATACTAGCGGGAGTTGTAAACGAGCAGTACTTC
>TRBJ2-7|many|TRBD2|TRBV20-1|14
CSARGSGRVYEQYF
TGCAGTGCTAGAGGTAGCGGGAGGGTTTACGAGCAGTACTTC
>TRBJ2-7|many|-|TRBV29-1|14
CSVGKVEGSYEQYF
TGCAGCGTTGGGAAGGTAGAAGGGTCCTACGAGCAGTACTTC
>TRBJ2-7|few|TRBD2|TRBV20-1|13
CSARRGTIVEQYF
TGCAGTGCTAGACGGGGGACTATAGTGGAGCAGTACTTC
>TRBJ2-1|-|TRBD2|TRBV20-1|15
CSARGGLAGGGEQFF
TGCAGTGCTAGAGGCGGACTAGCGGGAGGCGGTGAGCAGTTCTTC
>TRBJ2-1|few|TRBD2|TRBV5-1|19
CASSLEWTSGRAAYNEQFF
TGCGCCAGCAGCTTGGAATGGACTAGCGGGAGGGCCGCCTACAATGAGCAGTTCTTC
>TRBJ2-1|many|-|TRBV7-3|14
CASSLIARVDEQFF
TGTGCCAGCAGCTTAATAGCTAGGGTCGATGAGCAGTTCTTC
>TRBJ2-2|few|-|TRBV7-3|13
CASSGGSTGELFF
TGTGCCAGCAGCGGGGGGAGTACCGGGGAGCTGTTTTTT
>TRBJ2-3|many|-|TRBV12-3/TRBV12-4|16
CASSPRGATSTDTQYF
TGTGCCAGCAGCCCCCGGGGCGCGACCTCCACAGATACGCAGTATTTT
>TRBJ2-7|many|-|TRBV20-1|12
CSAIDTTYEQYF
TGCAGTGCTATTGACACCACCTACGAGCAGTACTTC
>TRBJ2-1|-|TRBD1|TRBV15|17
CATSKRGQGAMSNEQFF
TGTGCCACCAGCAAGAGGGGACAGGGGGCTATGTCCAATGAGCAGTTCTTC
>TRBJ1-2|-|-|TRBV11-2|16
CASSQSSGTPNYGYTF
TGTGCCAGCAGCCAAAGCTCCGGGACACCCAACTATGGCTACACCTTC
>TRBJ2-7|few|-|TRBV6-2/TRBV6-3|13
CASSYAGALEQYF
TGTGCCAGCAGTTATGCAGGGGCCTTGGAGCAGTACTTC
>TRBJ2-3|many|-|TRBV7-6|17
CASPRYPGQESTDTQYF
TGTGCCAGCCCTAGGTATCCTGGGCAGGAGAGCACAGATACGCAGTATTTT
>TRBJ2-7|-|TRBD1|TRBV28|15
CASRDRGPKSYEQYF
TGTGCCAGCAGGGACAGGGGGCCAAAGTCCTACGAGCAGTACTTC
>TRBJ2-7|-|-|TRBV12-3/TRBV12-4|15
CASSLVAGLYYEQYF
TGTGCCAGCAGTTTAGTGGCAGGCCTCTACTACGAGCAGTACTTC
>TRBJ2-1|many|-|TRBV29-1|13
CSVVDSSYNEQFF
TGCAGCGTAGTCGACAGTTCCTACAATGAGCAGTTCTTC
>TRBJ2-7|few|TRBD1|TRBV14|16
CASSRTGAPVKGEQYF
TGTGCCAGCAGCCGTACAGGGGCGCCTGTCAAGGGCGAGCAGTACTTC
>TRBJ2-1|few|-|TRBV5-1|16
CASSPLKVGSYNEQFF
TGCGCCAGCAGCCCCCTCAAGGTAGGGAGCTACAATGAGCAGTTCTTC
>TRBJ2-7|many|TRBD1|TRBV5-1|16
CASSFGGDRASYEQYF
TGCGCCAGCAGCTTCGGCGGGGACAGGGCCTCCTACGAGCAGTACTTC
>TRBJ2-7|-|-|TRBV6-2/TRBV6-3|16
CASSCPSGGRTYEQYF
TGTGCCAGCAGTTGCCCCTCTGGGGGACGGACCTACGAGCAGTACTTC
>TRBJ2-6|few|-|TRBV12-3/TRBV12-4|15
CASSRREHGANVLTF
TGTGCCAGCAGCCGTAGGGAGCATGGGGCCAACGTCCTGACTTTC
>TRBJ2-7|many|TRBD1|TRBV7-2|13
CASSFRTGYEQYF
TGTGCCAGCAGCTTTAGGACAGGCTACGAGCAGTACTTC
>TRBJ2-7|few|TRBD1|TRBV6-2/TRBV6-3|15
CASSYGGTGRVEQYF
TGTGCCAGCAGTTACGGCGGGACAGGGCGGGTCGAGCAGTACTTC
>TRBJ2-1|few|-|TRBV20-1|14
CSPRDSRGKDEQFF
TGCAGTCCTCGTGACTCTCGCGGCAAGGATGAGCAGTTCTTC
>TRBJ2-2|many|TRBD1|TRBV6-1|16
CATPRKDRERNGELFF
TGTGCCACCCCCCGGAAGGACAGGGAGAGGAACGGGGAGCTGTTTTTT
>TRBJ1-4|few|TRBD1|TRBV18|15
CASSLRGGGNEKLFF
TGTGCCAGCTCATTACGAGGGGGCGGTAATGAAAAACTGTTTTTT
>TRBJ2-7|many|-|TRBV18|13
CASSPLGSYEQYF
TGTGCCAGCTCACCGTTGGGATCCTACGAGCAGTACTTC
>TRBJ2-7|many|-|TRBV20-1|12
CSAIWESYEQYF
TGCAGTGCTATTTGGGAATCCTACGAGCAGTACTTC
>TRBJ2-7|many|-|TRBV4-3|16
CASSQSGTERSYEQYF
TGCGCCAGCAGCCAATCCGGGACGGAGCGCAGCTACGAGCAGTACTTC
>TRBJ2-1|-|TRBD1|TRBV29-1|16
CSAETGGRSSYNEQFF
TGCAGCGCGGAGACAGGGGGCAGGAGCTCCTACAATGAGCAGTTCTTC
>TRBJ2-3|many|-|TRBV7-2|14
CASSLGLETDTQYF
TGTGCCAGCAGCTTAGGACTAGAGACAGATACGCAGTATTTT
>TRBJ1-4|-|-|TRBV7-9|17
CASSPFQGLATNEKLFF
TGTGCCAGCAGCCCCTTCCAGGGGTTAGCAACTAATGAAAAACTGTTTTTT
>TRBJ2-5|-|-|TRBV6-5|12
CASRNSLETQYF
TGTGCCAGCAGAAATTCATTAGAGACCCAGTACTTC
>TRBJ2-1|-|TRBD2|TRBV6-1|18
CASSLYGTSGTATNEQFF
TGTGCCAGCAGCTTGTACGGGACTAGCGGGACCGCGACCAATGAGCAGTTCTTC
>TRBJ1-5|few|-|TRBV11-2|16
CASSLYGAASNQPQHF
TGTGCCAGCAGCTTATATGGGGCGGCTAGCAATCAGCCCCAGCATTTT
>TRBJ2-1|-|-|TRBV6-2/TRBV6-3|14
CASSYSGGTNGQFF
TGTGCCAGCAGTTACTCAGGCGGAACCAATGGGCAGTTCTTC
>TRBJ1-1|few|-|TRBV12-3/TRBV12-4|13
CASRRAPSIEAFF
TGTGCCAGTAGAAGGGCCCCTTCCATTGAAGCTTTCTTT
>TRBJ2-1|many|-|TRBV3-1|13
CASRPSSYNEQFF
TGTGCCAGCAGGCCTAGCTCCTACAATGAGCAGTTCTTC
>TRBJ1-1|-|-|TRBV12-3/TRBV12-4|15
CASSLSSPLNTEAFF
TGTGCCAGCAGTTTAAGTTCTCCCCTGAACACTGAAGCTTTCTTT
>TRBJ2-1|-|-|TRBV11-3|15
CASSLVLGSYNEQFF
TGTGCCAGCAGCTTAGTCCTGGGCTCCTACAATGAGCAGTTCTTC
>TRBJ2-1|few|TRBD2|TRBV7-2|15
CASSLVSGRADEQFF
TGTGCCAGCAGCTTAGTCAGCGGGAGGGCCGATGAGCAGTTCTTC
>TRBJ2-1|-|-|TRBV23-1|14
CASSQSRPFDEQFF
TGCGCCAGCAGTCAATCGAGGCCTTTTGATGAGCAGTTCTTC
>TRBJ2-3|many|-|TRBV29-1|14
CSVEDRGGTDTQYF
TGCAGCGTTGAAGATCGAGGCGGCACAGATACGCAGTATTTT
>TRBJ2-7|few|TRBD2|TRBV29-1|14
CSFRTSGRRYEQYF
TGCAGCTTTAGGACTAGCGGGAGAAGATACGAGCAGTACTTC
>TRBJ1-1|-|-|TRBV6-2/TRBV6-3|13
CASSYSSSYEAFF
TGTGCCAGCAGTTACTCGAGTAGCTATGAAGCTTTCTTT
>TRBJ2-7|few|-|TRBV10-3|13
CAISAGRNYEQYF
TGTGCCATCAGTGCGGGACGGAACTACGAGCAGTACTTC
>TRBJ2-4|many|-|TRBV7-2|12
CASSRAGAIQYF
TGTGCCAGCAGCCGGGCAGGGGCCATTCAGTACTTC